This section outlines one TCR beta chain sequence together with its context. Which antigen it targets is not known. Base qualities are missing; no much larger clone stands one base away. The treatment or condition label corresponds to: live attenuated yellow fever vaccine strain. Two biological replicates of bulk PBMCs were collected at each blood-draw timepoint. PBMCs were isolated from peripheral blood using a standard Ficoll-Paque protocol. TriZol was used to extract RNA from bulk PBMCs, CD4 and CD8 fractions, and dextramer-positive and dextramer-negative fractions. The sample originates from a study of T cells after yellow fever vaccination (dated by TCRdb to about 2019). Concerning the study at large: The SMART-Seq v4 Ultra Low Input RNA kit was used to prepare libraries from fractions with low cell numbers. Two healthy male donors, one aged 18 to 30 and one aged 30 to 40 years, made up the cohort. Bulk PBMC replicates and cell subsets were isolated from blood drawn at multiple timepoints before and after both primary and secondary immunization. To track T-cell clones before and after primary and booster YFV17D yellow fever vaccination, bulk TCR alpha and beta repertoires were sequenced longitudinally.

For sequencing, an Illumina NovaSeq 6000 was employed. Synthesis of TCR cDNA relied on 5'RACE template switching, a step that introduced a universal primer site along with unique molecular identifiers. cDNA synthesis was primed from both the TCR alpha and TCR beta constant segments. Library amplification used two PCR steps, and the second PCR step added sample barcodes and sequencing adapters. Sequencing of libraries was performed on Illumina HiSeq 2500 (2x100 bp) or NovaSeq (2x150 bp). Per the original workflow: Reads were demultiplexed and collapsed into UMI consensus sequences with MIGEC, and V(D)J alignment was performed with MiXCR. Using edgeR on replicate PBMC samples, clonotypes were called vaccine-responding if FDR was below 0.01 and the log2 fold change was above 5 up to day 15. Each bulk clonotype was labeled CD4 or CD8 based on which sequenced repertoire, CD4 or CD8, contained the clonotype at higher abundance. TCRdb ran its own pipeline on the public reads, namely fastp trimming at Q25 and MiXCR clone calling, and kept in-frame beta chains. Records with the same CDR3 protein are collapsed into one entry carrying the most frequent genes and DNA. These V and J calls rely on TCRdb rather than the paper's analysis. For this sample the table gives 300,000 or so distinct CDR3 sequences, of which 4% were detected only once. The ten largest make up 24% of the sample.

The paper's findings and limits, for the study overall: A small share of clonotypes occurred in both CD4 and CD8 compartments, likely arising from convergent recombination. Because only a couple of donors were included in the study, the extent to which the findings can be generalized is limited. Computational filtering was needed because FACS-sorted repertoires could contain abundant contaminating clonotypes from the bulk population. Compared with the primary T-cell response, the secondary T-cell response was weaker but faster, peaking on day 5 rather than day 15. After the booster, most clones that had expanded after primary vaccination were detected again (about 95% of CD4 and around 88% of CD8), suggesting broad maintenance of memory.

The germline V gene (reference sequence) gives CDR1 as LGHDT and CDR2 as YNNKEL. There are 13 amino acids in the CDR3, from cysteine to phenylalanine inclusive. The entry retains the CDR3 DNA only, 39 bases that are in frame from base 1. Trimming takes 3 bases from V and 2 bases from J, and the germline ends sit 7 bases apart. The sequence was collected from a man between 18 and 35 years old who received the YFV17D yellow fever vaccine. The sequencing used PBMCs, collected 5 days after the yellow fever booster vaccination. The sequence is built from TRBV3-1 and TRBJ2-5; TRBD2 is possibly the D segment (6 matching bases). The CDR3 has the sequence CASSHGGQETQYF. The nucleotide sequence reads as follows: TGTGCCAGCAGCCACGGGGGACAAGAGACCCAGTACTTC.